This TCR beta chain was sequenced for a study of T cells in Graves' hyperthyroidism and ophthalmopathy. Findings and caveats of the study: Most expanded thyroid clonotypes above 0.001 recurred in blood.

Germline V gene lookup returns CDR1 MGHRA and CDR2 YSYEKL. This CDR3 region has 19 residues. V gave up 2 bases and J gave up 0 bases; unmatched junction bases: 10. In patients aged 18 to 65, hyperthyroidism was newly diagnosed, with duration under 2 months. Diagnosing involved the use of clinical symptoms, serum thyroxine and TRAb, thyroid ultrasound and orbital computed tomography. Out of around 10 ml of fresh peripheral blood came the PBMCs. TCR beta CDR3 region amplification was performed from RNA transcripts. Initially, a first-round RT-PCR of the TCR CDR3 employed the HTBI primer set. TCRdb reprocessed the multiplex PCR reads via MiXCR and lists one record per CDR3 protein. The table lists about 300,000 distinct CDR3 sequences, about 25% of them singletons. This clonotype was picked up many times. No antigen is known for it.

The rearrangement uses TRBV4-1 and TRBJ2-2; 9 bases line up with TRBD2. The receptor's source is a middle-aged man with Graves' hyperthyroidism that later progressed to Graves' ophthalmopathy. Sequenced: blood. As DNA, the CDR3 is TGCGCCAGCAGCCAACCCGGACTAGCGAGATACTCGAACACCGGGGAGCTGTTTTTT. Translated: CASSQPGLARYSNTGELFF.